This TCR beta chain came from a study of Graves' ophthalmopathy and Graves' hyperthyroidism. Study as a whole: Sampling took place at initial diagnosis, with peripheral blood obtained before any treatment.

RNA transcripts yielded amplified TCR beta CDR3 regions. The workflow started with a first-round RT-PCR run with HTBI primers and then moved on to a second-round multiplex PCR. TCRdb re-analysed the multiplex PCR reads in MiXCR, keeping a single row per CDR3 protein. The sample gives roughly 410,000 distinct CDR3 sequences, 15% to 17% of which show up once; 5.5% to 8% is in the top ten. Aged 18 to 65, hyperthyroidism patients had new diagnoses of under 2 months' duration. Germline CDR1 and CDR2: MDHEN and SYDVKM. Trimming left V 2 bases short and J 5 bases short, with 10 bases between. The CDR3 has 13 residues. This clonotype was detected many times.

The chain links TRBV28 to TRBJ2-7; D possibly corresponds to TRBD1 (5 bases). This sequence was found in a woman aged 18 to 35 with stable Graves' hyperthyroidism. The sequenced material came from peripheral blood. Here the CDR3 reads CASSLPGRDEQYF. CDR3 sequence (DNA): TGTGCCAGCAGTTTACCGGGCAGGGACGAGCAGTACTTC.